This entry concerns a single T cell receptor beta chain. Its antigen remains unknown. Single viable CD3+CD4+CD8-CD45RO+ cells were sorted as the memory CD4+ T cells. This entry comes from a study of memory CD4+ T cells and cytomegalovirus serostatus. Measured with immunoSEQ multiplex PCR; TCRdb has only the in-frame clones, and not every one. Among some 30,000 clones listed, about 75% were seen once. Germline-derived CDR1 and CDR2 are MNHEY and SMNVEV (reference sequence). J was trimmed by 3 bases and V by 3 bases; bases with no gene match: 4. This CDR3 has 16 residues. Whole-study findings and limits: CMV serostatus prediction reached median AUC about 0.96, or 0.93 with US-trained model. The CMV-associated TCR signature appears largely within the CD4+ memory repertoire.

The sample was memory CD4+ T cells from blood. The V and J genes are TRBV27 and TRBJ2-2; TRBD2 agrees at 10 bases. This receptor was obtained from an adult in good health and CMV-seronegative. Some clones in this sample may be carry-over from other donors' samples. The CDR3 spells CASSFMTSGHTGELFF. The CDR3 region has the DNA TGTGCCAGCAGTTTCATGACTAGCGGGCACACCGGGGAGCTGTTTTTT.